The 18 T cell receptor beta chains in this list originate from one sample, sequenced in a study of low-dose radiotherapy and immunotherapy resistance in tumors. TRAV- and TRBV-specific primers were used for first-strand cDNA, which covered alpha and beta chains. TCR amplification used 15 to 20 PCR cycles, a constant-region primer and a V-primer adapter. TCRdb used MiXCR to reprocess the reads, holding one entry per CDR3 protein. The table records tens of thousands of distinct CDR3 sequences, less than 30% of them present only once. Time point reported: after trial treatment. The treatment denotes: LDRT plus nivolumab, ipilimumab, low-dose cyclophosphamide and aspirin (RACIN trial). The sequencing used PBMCs, collected after low-dose radiotherapy plus immunotherapy. These receptors were obtained from a male donor with prostate cancer.

This clonotype was picked up many times. The CDR3 DNA follows: TGTGCCACGCCAGAGCCCCGCCCCCATGAGCAGTTCTTC. It translates to CATPEPRPHEQFF. The chain is built from TRBV19 and TRBJ2-1, with no clear D. Germline loops: CDR1 LNHDA, CDR2 SQIVND (reference sequence). There are 13 residues in the CDR3. Trimming took 10 bases from V and 8 from J, leaving 18 bases between them.

This clonotype showed up many times. The chain uses TRBV28 and TRBJ1-2, with D hard to call. Trimming shortened V by 2 bases and J by 2 bases, and 6 bases separated the two germline ends. CDR3 size: 13 residues. Germline loops: CDR1 MDHEN, CDR2 SYDVKM. CDR3 loop: CASSLVQNYGYTF. The CDR3, as DNA: TGTGCCAGCAGTTTAGTACAGAACTATGGCTACACCTTC.

This clonotype was recorded many times. V usage is TRBV5-1 and J usage is TRBJ1-1; the D gene is possibly TRBD1 (5 bases). V was cut by 0 bases and J by 8 bases, with 14 bases left in between. CDR3 length: 14 amino acids. The germline gives CDR1 SGHRS, CDR2 YFSETQ. The CDR3 is CASSLGSGTFEAFF. The DNA for the CDR3 is TGCGCCAGCAGCTTGGGTTCCGGGACGTTCGAAGCTTTCTTT.

This clonotype was observed at least ten times. The chain carries TRBV7-2 and TRBJ2-7; 11 nucleotides line up with TRBD2. This CDR3 region has 14 residues. V shed 5 bases, J shed 7 bases, and the junction held 7 bases outside the gene matches. Germline assignment: CDR1 SGHTA and CDR2 FQGNSA. The chain's CDR3 is CASSQTSGIREQYF. CDR3 bases: TGTGCCAGCAGCCAGACTAGCGGGATTCGTGAGCAGTACTTC.

A word on this clonotype: A far larger clone differs by one base, so this is likely a read error. The V call is TRBV7-3, the J call TRBJ1-1, with a tentative D call TRBD1 (6 bases). The germline V and J ends were trimmed by 8 bases and 4 bases, with 17 bases remaining between them. CDR3 length: 14 residues. CDR1 SGHTA and CDR2 FQGTGA come from the germline V gene. The CDR3 bases are TGTGCCAGCGGCAAAACAGGGTATGGCACTGAAGCTTTCTTT. It specifies CASGKTGYGTEAFF.

This chain joins TRBV5-1 and TRBJ2-7; perhaps TRBD1 as D (6 bases). This CDR3 region has 15 residues. Germline CDR1 reads SGHRS; CDR2 reads YFSETQ. The V end was cut by 5 bases, the J end by 0 bases, with 15 bases between. In DNA, the CDR3 is TGCGCCAGCAGTGGGGTTGGGACAAACTCCTACGAGCAGTACTTC. This encodes CASSGVGTNSYEQYF.

In its sample, this clonotype was seen many times. The rearrangement joins TRBV11-2 to TRBJ2-5; D is possibly TRBD1 (6 bases). The CDR3 has 15 residues. From germline, CDR1 is SGHAT and CDR2 FQNNGV. V gave up 2 bases and J gave up 1 base, with 11 bases separating them. CDR3 in amino acids: CASSLLTGSQETQYF. DNA for the CDR3: TGTGCCAGCAGCTTATTGACAGGATCCCAAGAGACCCAGTACTTC.

The chain is built from TRBV18 and TRBJ1-1; perhaps TRBD1 as D (6 bases). This CDR3 comprises 16 residues. Germline V gene lookup returns CDR1 KGHSH and CDR2 LQKENI. Trimming cost V 1 base and J 3 bases, with 15 bases left between them. The CDR3 here is CASSPLRGGSDTEAFF. The CDR3 DNA sequence: TGTGCCAGCTCACCACTTCGAGGGGGAAGTGACACTGAAGCTTTCTTT.

This clonotype has a handful of counts. The chain combines TRBV18 with TRBJ1-1; D is uncertain. CDR3 size: 13 residues. The germline V and J ends were trimmed by 5 bases and 1 base, with 8 bases remaining between them. Germline lookup yields CDR1 KGHSH and CDR2 LQKENI. The CDR3 DNA follows: TGTGCCAGCTCATCCGGGCCGAACACTGAAGCTTTCTTT. Amino acids: CASSSGPNTEAFF.

This clonotype was recorded a few times. J is TRBJ1-2 and V is TRBV2, with 9 bases identical to TRBD1. This CDR3 comprises 13 residues. The germline CDR1 and CDR2 sequences are SNHLY and FYNNEI. The J segment lost 8 bases and the V segment lost 6 bases, leaving 7 bases of the junction unmatched. Here the CDR3 DNA reads TGTGCCAGCAGCCCGGACAGGGGTGCAGGCTACACCTTC. Its protein product is CASSPDRGAGYTF.

This clonotype was observed at least ten times. The chain is built from TRBV14 and TRBJ1-1; perhaps TRBD1 as D (5 bases). Germline lookup yields CDR1 SGHDN and CDR2 FVKESK. Trimming cost V 0 bases and J 10 bases, with 15 bases left between them. CDR3 size: 14 residues. Written as DNA, the CDR3 is TGTGCCAGCAGCCAAGAATTGAACGGGGCTGTAGCTTTCTTT. It codes for CASSQELNGAVAFF.

This clonotype showed up many times. This chain uses TRBV7-9 with TRBJ1-1; D is unclear. V was cut by 7 bases and J by 2 bases, with 8 bases left in between. Per the germline V gene, CDR1 is SEHNR and CDR2 is FQNEAQ (reference sequence). CDR3 length: 12 amino acids. The CDR3 region is CASMAVNTEAFF. CDR3 DNA: TGTGCCAGCATGGCCGTAAACACTGAAGCTTTCTTT.

This clonotype was picked up many times. The chain couples TRBV5-1 to TRBJ1-5; D remains unclear. V dropped 4 bases and J dropped 0 bases, with 5 bases sitting between them. Germline V lookup: CDR1 SGHRS, CDR2 YFSETQ. This CDR3 has 13 amino acids. The CDR3 sequence: CASSTSSNQPQHF. The CDR3 DNA follows: TGCGCCAGCAGCACATCTAGCAATCAGCCCCAGCATTTT.

This clonotype was detected many times. The chain is built from TRBV4-2 and TRBJ2-7; D is ambiguous. Germline loops: CDR1 LGHNA, CDR2 YNFKEQ. V was pared by 1 base and J by 0 bases, with 10 bases between. The CDR3 sequence is 15 residues long. CDR3 in amino acids: CASSQAAGISYEQYF. The CDR3 DNA follows: TGTGCCAGCAGCCAAGCAGCAGGAATCTCCTACGAGCAGTACTTC.

There are many counts of this clonotype. The rearrangement uses TRBV23-1 and TRBJ1-2; the D gene is possibly TRBD1 (5 bases). TRBV23-1 counts as an open reading frame of uncertain function. This CDR3 spans 14 amino acids. The V and J ends lost 6 bases and 3 bases respectively, with 14 bases between them. CDR3 sequence reads: CASSSPGGDYGYTF. In DNA, the CDR3 is TGCGCCAGCAGCTCTCCCGGAGGGGACTATGGCTACACCTTC.

The sample holds many counts of this clonotype. V is TRBV12-3 or TRBV12-4 and J is TRBJ2-1; 9 bases fit TRBD2. CDR3 size: 14 residues. The J segment lost 8 bases and the V segment lost 1 base, leaving 3 bases of the junction unmatched. The CDR3 nucleotides read TGTGCCAGCAGTTTAGGCGGGGGGGCCTATGAGCAGTTCTTC. Protein product: CASSLGGGAYEQFF.

The table lists this clonotype with many counts. The chain has TRBV7-2 and TRBJ1-5; TRBD1 might be the D (6 bases). Trimming took 5 bases from V and 3 from J, leaving 14 bases between them. This CDR3 has 15 residues. Germline V gives CDR1 SGHTA, CDR2 FQGNSA. CDR3 in amino acids: CASSPNRVINQPQHF. The CDR3 bases are TGTGCCAGCAGCCCAAACAGGGTAATCAATCAGCCCCAGCATTTT.

J is TRBJ2-1 and V is TRBV18; D unresolved. The V end lost 5 bases, the J end lost 0 bases, and 11 bases lay between the germline ends. The CDR3 runs to 15 residues. Germline assignment: CDR1 KGHSH and CDR2 LQKENI. CDR3 loop: CASSWAMSSYNEQFF. In DNA, the CDR3 is TGTGCCAGCTCATGGGCGATGAGCTCCTACAATGAGCAGTTCTTC.